This paragraph covers one TCR beta chain sequence. How the authors handled the data: By means of reference gene primer amplification, nucleated cell counts were estimated. This table comes from immunoSEQ multiplex PCR, and its TCRdb copy is limited to in-frame clones, with some not included. V and J calls and clone size come straight from that table; D and trimming were deduced from the DNA. The sample includes about 240,000 clones, 86% of them seen just once. The entry originates in a study of blood T cell repertoires in COVID-19. About the study: From the United States, Italy and Spain came samples of acute and convalescent COVID-19. Nucleic acid was either cDNA or gDNA, and it came from T cells, B-cell-depleted T cells, or PBMCs.

Deletions cut 0 bases from V and 0 bases from J, with 7 bases between. This CDR3 has 15 amino acids. Germline CDR1 reads SGHDT; CDR2 reads YYEEEE. Sequencing was carried out using peripheral blood. The chain is built from TRBV5-6 and TRBJ1-3; no clear D gene. The receptor was isolated from a man aged 60-69 years with acute or convalescent COVID-19. The DNA of the CDR3 is TGTGCCAGCAGCTTGGGCGCATACTCTGGAAACACCATATATTTT. Translating gives CASSLGAYSGNTIYF. Full variable domain (missing parts from reference TRBV5-6 and TRBJ1-3): DAGVTQSPTHLIKTRGQQVTLRCSPKSGHDTVSWYQQALGQGPQFIFQYYEEEERQRGNFPDRFSGHQFPNYSSELNVNALLLGDSALYLCASSLGAYSGNTIYFGEGSWLTVV.